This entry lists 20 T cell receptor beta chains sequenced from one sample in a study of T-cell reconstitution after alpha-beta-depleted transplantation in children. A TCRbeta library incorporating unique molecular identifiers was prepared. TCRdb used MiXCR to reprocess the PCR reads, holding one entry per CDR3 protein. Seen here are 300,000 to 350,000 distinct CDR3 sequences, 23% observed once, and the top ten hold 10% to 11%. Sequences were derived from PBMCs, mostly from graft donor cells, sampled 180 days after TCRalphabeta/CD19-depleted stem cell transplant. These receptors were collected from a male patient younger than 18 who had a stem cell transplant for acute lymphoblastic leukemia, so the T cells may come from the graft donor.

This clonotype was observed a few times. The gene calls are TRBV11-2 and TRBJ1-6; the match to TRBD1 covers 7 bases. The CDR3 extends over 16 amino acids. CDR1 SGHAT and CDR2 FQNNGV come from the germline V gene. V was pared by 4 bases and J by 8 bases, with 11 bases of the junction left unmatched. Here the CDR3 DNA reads TGTGCCAGCAGCTGGACCGGGACAGCCCTCGATTCACCCCTCCACTTT. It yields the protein CASSWTGTALDSPLHF.

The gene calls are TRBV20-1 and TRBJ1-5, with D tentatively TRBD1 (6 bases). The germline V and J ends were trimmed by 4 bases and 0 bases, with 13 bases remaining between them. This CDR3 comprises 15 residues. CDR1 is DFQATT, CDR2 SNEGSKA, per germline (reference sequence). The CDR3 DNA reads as TGCAGTGCTATACCCGACAGGTCTAGCAATCAGCCCCAGCATTTT. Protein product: CSAIPDRSSNQPQHF.

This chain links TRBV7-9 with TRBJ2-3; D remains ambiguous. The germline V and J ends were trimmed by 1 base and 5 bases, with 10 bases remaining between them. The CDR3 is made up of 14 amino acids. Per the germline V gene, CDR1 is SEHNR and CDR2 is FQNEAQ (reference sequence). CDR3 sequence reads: CASSLGAGLDTQYF. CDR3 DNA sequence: TGTGCCAGCAGCTTAGGGGCCGGCCTAGATACGCAGTATTTT.

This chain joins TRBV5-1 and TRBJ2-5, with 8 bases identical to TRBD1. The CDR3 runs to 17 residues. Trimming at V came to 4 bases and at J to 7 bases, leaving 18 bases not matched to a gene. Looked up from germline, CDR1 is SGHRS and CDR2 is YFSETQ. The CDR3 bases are TGCGCCAGCAGCCTGGGTGACAGGGGAATACATGGGGTGACCCAGTACTTC. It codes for CASSLGDRGIHGVTQYF. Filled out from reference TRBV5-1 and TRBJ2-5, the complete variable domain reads KAGVTQTPRYLIKTRGQQVTLSCSPISGHRSVSWYQQTPGQGLQFLFEYFSETQRNKGNFPGRFSGRQFSNSRSEMNVSTLELGDSALYLCASSLGDRGIHGVTQYFGPGTRLLVL.

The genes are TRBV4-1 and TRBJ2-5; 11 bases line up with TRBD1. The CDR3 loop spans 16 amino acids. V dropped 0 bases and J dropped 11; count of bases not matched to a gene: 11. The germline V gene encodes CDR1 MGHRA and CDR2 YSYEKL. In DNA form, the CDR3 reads TGCGCCAGCAGCCAAGATTCCGGACAGGGGGCTAGTCGGCAGTACTTC. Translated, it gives CASSQDSGQGASRQYF.

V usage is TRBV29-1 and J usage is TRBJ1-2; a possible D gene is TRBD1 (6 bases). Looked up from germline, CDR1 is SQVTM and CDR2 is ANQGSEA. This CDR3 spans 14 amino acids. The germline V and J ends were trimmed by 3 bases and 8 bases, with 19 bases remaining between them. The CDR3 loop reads CSVDRTALVGGYTF. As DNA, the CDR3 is TGCAGCGTTGACAGGACAGCCCTGGTCGGGGGCTACACCTTC.

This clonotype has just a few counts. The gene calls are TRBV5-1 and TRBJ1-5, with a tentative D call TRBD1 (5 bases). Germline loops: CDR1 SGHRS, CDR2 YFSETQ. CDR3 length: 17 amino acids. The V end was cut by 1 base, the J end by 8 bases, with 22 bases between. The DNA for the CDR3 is TGCGCCAGCAGCTTGTACCCCCGGGACGCCAGAAGAGAGCCCCAGCATTTT. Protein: CASSLYPRDARREPQHF.

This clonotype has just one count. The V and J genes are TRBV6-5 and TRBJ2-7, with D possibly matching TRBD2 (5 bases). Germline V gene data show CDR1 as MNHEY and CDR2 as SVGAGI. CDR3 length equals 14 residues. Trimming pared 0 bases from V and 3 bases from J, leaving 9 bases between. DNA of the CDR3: TGTGCCAGCAGTTACTCGGACGGAGGCTACGAGCAGTACTTC. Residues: CASSYSDGGYEQYF.

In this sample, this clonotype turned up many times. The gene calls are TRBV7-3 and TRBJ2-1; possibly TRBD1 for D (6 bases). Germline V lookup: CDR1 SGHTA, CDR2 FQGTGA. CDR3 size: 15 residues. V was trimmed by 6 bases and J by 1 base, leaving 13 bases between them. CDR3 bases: TGTGCCAGCAGTCCATCCGGGACATCCTACAATGAGCAGTTCTTC. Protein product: CASSPSGTSYNEQFF.

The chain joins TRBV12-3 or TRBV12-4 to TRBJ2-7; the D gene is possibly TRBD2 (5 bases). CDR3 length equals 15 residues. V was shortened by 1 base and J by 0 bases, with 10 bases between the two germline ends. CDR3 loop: CASSLGSGYSYEQYF. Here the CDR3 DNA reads TGTGCCAGCAGTTTAGGTTCGGGGTACTCCTACGAGCAGTACTTC.

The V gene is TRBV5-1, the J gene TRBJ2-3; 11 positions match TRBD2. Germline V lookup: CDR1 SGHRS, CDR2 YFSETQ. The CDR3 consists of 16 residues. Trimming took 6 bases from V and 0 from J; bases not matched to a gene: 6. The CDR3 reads CASTGTSGASTDTQYF. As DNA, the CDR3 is TGCGCCAGCACCGGGACTAGCGGCGCGAGCACAGATACGCAGTATTTT.

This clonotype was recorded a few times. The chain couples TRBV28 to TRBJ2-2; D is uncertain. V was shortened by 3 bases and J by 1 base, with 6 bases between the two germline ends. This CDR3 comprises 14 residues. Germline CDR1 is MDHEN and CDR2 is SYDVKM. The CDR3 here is CASSLLGNTGELFF. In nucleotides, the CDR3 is TGTGCCAGCAGTTTGTTGGGGAACACCGGGGAGCTGTTTTTT.

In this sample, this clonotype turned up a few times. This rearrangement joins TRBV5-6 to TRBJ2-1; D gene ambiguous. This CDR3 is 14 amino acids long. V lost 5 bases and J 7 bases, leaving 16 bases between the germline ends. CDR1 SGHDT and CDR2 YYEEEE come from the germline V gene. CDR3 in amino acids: CASSLRRAGNEQFF. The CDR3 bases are TGTGCCAGCAGTCTTCGTCGAGCTGGAAATGAGCAGTTCTTC.

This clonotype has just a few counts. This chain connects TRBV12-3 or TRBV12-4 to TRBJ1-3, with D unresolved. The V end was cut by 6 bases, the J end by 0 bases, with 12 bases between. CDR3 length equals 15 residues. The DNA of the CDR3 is TGTGCCAGCAGACCCGGCACGAGCTCTGGAAACACCATATATTTT. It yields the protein CASRPGTSSGNTIYF.

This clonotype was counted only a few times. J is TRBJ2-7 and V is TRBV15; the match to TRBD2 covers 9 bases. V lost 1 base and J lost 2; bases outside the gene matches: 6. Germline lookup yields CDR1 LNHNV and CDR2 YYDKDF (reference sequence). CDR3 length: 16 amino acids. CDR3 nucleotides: TGTGCCACCAGCAGAGCCCTAGCGGGATCCCCCTACGAGCAGTACTTC. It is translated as CATSRALAGSPYEQYF.

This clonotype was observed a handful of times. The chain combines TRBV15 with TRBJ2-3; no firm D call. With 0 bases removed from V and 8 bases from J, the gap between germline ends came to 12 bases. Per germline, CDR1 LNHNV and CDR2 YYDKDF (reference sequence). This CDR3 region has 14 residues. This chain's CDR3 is CATSRDLTFATQYF. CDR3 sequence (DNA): TGTGCCACCAGCAGAGATTTGACTTTCGCTACGCAGTATTTT.

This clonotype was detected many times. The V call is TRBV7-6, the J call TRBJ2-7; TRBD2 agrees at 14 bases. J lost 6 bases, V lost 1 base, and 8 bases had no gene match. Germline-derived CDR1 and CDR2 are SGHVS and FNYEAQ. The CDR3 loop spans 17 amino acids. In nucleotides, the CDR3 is TGTGCCAGCAGCTTAGGGGGGGGACTAGCGGGAGTCTCCGAGCAGTACTTC. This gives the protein CASSLGGGLAGVSEQYF.

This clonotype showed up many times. CDR3 nucleotide sequence: TGCGCCAGCAGCTTTACCCCCTGGCAACGATCCTACGAGCAGTACTTC. The encoded protein is CASSFTPWQRSYEQYF. This rearrangement joins TRBV5-1 to TRBJ2-7, with D hard to call. This CDR3 has 16 residues. Trimming took off 2 bases at V and 1 base at J, with 16 bases between the two ends. Germline V gene lookup returns CDR1 SGHRS and CDR2 YFSETQ.

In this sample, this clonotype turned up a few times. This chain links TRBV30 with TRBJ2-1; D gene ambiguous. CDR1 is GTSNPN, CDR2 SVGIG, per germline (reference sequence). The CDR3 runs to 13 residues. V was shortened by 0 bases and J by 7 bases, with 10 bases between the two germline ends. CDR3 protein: CAWSVVSANEQFF. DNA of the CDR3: TGTGCCTGGAGTGTTGTCAGTGCTAATGAGCAGTTCTTC.

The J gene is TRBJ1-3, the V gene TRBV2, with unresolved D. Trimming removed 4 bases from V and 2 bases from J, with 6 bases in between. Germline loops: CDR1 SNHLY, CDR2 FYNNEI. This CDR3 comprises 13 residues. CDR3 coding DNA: TGTGCCAGCAGTGTAAATCCTGGAAACACCATATATTTT. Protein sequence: CASSVNPGNTIYF.